The clone carrying this TCR beta chain occurred a few times. Its antigen is undetermined. A multiplex PCR was run with 60 Vbeta primers and 13 Jbeta primers. Measured with immunoSEQ multiplex PCR; TCRdb has only the in-frame clones, and not every one. The table includes 120,000 or so clones, roughly 70% detected once. This sample is part of a study of cytomegalovirus exposure and HLA in healthy donors. Broader study findings: For TCR beta chains, V- and J-gene trimming was later linked to a missense DCLRE1C variant. Beyond CMV serostatus, there was no information to go on about immune exposure. Earlier analysis yielded a pattern in which most TCR beta V segments were productive about 90% or about 30% of the time.

Though probably carrying unrecorded immune exposures, donors were nominally healthy at sampling. The V and J ends lost 6 bases and 2 bases respectively, with 14 bases between them. This CDR3 spans 14 amino acids. CDR1 is SGHVS, CDR2 FQNEAQ, per germline. The sample consisted of PBMCs. The source is a man aged 30 to 45 in good health and CMV-seronegative. The chain links TRBV7-8 to TRBJ2-7; TRBD1 is a possible D gene (5 bases). The CDR3, as DNA: TGTGCCAGCAGTGGCAGGGCCCATACCTACGAGCAGTACTTC. Its protein is CASSGRAHTYEQYF.